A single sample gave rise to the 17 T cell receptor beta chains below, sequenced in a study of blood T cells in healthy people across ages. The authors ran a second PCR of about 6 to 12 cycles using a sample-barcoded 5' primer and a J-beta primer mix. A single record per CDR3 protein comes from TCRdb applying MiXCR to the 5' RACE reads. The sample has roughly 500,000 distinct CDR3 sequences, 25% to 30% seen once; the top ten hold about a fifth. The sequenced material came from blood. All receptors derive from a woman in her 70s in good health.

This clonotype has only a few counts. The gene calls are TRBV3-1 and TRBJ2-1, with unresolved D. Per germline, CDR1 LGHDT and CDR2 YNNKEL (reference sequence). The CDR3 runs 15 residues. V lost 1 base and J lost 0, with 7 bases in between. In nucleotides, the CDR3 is TGTGCCAGCAGCCAAGGACACGGCTCCTACAATGAGCAGTTCTTC. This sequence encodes CASSQGHGSYNEQFF.

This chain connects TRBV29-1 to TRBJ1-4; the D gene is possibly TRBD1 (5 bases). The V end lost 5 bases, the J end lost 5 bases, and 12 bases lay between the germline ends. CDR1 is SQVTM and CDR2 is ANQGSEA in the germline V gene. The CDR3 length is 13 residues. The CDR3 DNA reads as TGCAGCGTTCTGGACAAGATAAATGAAAAACTGTTTTTT. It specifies CSVLDKINEKLFF. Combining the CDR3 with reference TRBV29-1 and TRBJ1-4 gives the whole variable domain SAVISQKPSRDICQRGTSLTIQCQVDSQVTMMFWYRQQPGQSLTLIATANQGSEATYESGFVIDKFPISRPNLTFSTLTVSNMSPEDSSIYLCSVLDKINEKLFFGSGTQLSVL.

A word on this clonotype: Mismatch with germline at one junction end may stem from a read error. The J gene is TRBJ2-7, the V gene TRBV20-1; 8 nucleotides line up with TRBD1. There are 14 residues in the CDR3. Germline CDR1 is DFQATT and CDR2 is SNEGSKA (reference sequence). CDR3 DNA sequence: TGCAGTGTTAGAGTCGGCAGGGGGCTGAACGAGCAGTACTTC. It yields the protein CSVRVGRGLNEQYF.

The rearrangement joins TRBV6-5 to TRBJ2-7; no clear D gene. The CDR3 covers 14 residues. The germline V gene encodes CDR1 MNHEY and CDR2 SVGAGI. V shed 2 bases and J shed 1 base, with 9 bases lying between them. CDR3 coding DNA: TGTGCCAGCAGTTACGCCGAGAGTTCCTACGAGCAGTACTTC. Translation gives CASSYAESSYEQYF.

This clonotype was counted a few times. CDR3 protein: CASSQEQGGLRETQYF. As DNA, the CDR3 is TGTGCCAGCAGCCAAGAACAGGGGGGACTTCGAGAGACCCAGTACTTC. The chain is built from TRBV4-2 and TRBJ2-5, with 8 bases aligning to TRBD1. This CDR3 comprises 16 residues. V trimming: 0 bases; J trimming: 4 bases; junction bases outside the gene matches: 7. Germline CDR1 LGHNA, CDR2 YNFKEQ.

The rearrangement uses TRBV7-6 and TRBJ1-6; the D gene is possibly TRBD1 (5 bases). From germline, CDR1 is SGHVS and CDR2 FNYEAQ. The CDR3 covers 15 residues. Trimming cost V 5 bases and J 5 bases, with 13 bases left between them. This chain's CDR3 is CASSRVQGNNSPLHF. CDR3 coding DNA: TGTGCCAGCAGCCGGGTCCAGGGAAATAATTCACCCCTCCACTTT.

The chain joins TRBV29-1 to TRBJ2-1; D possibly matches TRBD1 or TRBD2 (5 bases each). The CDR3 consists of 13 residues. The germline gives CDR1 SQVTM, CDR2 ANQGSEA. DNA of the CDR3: TGCAGGTTGATGGGGGTGCCCTACAATGAGCAGTTCTTC. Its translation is CRLMGVPYNEQFF.

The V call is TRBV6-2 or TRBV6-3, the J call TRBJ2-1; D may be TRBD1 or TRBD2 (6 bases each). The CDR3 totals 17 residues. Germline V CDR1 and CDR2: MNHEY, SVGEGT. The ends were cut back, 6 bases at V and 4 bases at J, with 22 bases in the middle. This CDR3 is CASSPRRGTTLYNEQFF. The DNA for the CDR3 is TGTGCCAGCAGCCCCAGACGGGGGACAACCTTGTACAATGAGCAGTTCTTC.

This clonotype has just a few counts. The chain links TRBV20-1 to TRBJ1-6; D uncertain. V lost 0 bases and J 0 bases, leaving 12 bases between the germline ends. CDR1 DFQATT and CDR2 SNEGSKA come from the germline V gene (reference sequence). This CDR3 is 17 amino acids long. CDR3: CSARDVRASSYNSPLHF. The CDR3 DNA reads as TGCAGTGCTAGAGATGTGCGGGCCAGCTCCTATAATTCACCCCTCCACTTT.

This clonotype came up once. For the CDR3, the DNA is TGTGCCAGCAGACAGACTAGCGGGAGACTCTACAATGAGCAGTTCTTC. Residues: CASRQTSGRLYNEQFF. The genes are TRBV13 and TRBJ2-1; 12 bases match TRBD2. The V gene end was trimmed by 6 bases and the J gene end by 3 bases; junction bases not matched to a gene: 6. The CDR3 has 16 amino acids. Looked up from germline, CDR1 is PRHDT and CDR2 is FYEKMQ (reference sequence).

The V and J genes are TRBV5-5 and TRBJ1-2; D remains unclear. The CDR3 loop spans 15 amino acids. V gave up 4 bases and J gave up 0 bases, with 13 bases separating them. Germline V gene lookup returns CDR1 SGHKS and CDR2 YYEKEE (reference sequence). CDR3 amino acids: CASSNTEEANYGYTF. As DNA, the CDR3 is TGTGCCAGCAGCAACACCGAGGAAGCTAACTATGGCTACACCTTC.

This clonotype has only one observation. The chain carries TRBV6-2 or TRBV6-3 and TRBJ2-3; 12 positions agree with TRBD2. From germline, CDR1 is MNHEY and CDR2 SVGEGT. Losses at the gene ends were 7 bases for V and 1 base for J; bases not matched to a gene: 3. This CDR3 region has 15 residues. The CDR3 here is CASTWTSGGTDTQYF. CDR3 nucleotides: TGTGCCAGCACCTGGACTAGCGGGGGCACAGATACGCAGTATTTT.

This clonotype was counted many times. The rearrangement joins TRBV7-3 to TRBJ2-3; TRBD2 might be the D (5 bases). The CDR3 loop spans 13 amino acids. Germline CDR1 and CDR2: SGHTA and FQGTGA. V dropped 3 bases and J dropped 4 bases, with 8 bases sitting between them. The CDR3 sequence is CASSFGLADTQYF. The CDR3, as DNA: TGTGCCAGCAGCTTTGGACTGGCAGATACGCAGTATTTT.

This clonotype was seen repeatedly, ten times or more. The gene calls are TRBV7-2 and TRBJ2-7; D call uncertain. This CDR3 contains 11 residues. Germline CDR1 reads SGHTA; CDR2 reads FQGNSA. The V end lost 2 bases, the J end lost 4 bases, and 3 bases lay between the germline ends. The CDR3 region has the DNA TGTGCCAGCAGCTTAAAGTACGAGCAGTACTTC. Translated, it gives CASSLKYEQYF.

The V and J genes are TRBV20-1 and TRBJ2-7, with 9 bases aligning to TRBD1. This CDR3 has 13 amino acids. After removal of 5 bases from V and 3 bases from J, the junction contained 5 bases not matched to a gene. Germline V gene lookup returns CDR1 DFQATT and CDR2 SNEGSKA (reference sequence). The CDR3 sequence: CSASPGQGYEQYF. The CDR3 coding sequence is TGCAGTGCTTCCCCGGGACAGGGCTACGAGCAGTACTTC.

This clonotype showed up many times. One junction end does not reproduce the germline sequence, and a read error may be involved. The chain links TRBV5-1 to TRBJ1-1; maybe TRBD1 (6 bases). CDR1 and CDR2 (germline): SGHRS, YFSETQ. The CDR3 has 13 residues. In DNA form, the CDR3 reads TGTGCCAGCAGCCTATCAGGGGAGACTGAAGCTTTCTTT. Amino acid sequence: CASSLSGETEAFF.

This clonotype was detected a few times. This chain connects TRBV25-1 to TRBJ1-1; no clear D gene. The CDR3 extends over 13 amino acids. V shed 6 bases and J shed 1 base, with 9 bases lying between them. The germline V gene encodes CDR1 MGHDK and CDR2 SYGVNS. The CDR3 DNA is TGTGCCAGCAGCGACTACAGGAACACTGAAGCTTTCTTT. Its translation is CASSDYRNTEAFF.